This T cell receptor beta chain was recorded in a study of cytomegalovirus exposure and HLA in healthy donors. The wider study: A prior study identified over 100 million unique TCR beta sequences from some 200 million T cells. The early release's HLA-typed donors yielded tens of millions of unique TCRs. Study findings and constraints: It was shown in a later analysis that HLA-associated TCR beta chains were more clonally expanded than other, equally common chains.

A note on this clone: Its antigen is still unknown.

The CDR3 is 15 residues long. V lost 6 bases, J lost 5 bases, and 19 bases lay in between. Germline V CDR1 and CDR2: WSHSY, SAAADI. The PCR employed 60 Vbeta primers together with 13 Jbeta primers. Generated by immunoSEQ multiplex PCR, the TCRdb table keeps only in-frame clones and is missing some. Of roughly 150,000 clones detected, almost 80% appear once; the ten largest clones hold 1.5% to 2%. V usage is TRBV10-2 and J usage is TRBJ1-1, with a weak D call TRBD1 (5 bases). This TCR was sampled from a woman younger than 45 in good health and CMV-seronegative. The material sequenced was PBMCs. CDR3 region: CASSRWGGTGTEAFF. The CDR3 nucleotides are TGCGCCAGCAGCCGGTGGGGGGGAACGGGAACTGAAGCTTTCTTT.